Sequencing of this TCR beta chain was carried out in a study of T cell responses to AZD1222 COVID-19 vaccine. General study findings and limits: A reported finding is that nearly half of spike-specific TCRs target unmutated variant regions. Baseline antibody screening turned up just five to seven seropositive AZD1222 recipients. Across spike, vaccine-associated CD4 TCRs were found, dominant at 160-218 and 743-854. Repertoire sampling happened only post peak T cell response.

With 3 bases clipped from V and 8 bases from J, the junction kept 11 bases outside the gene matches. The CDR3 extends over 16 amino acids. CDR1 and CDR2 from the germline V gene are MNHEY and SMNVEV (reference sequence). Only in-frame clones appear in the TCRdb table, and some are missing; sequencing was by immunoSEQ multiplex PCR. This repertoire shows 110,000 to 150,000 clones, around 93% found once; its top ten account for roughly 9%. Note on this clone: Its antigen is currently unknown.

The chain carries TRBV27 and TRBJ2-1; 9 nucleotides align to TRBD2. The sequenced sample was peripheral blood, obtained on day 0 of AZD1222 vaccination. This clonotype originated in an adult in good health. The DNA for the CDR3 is TGTGCCAGCAGTTTCGACGGCGGGGGGGCTTGGGATGAGCAGTTCTTC. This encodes CASSFDGGGAWDEQFF.